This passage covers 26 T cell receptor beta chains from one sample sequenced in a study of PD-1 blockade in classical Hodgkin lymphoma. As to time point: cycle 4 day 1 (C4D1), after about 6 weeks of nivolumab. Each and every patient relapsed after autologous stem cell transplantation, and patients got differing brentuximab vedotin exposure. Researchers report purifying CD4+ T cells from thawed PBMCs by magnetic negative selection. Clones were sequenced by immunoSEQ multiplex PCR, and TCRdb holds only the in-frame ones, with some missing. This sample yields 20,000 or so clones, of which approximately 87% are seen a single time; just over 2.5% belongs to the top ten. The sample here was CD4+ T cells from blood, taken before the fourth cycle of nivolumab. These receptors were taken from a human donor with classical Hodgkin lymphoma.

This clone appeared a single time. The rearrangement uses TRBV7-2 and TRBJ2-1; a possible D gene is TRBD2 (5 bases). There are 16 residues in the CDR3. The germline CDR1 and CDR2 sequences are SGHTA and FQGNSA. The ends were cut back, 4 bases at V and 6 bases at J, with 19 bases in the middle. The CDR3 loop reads CASSSRRAYRGNEQFF. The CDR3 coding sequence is TGTGCCAGCAGCTCTAGACGGGCCTACCGGGGCAATGAGCAGTTCTTC.

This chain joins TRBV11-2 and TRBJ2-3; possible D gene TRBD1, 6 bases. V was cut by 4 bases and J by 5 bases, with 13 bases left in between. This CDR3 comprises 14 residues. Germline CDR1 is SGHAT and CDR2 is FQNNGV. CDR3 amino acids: CASSYGGAGDTQYF. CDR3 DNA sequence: TGTGCCAGCAGCTATGGGGGCGCCGGAGATACGCAGTATTTT. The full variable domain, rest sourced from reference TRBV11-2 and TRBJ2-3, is EAGVAQSPRYKIIEKRQSVAFWCNPISGHATLYWYQQILGQGPKLLIQFQNNGVVDDSQLPKDRFSAERLKGVDSTLKIQPAKLEDSAVYLCASSYGGAGDTQYFGPGTRLTVL.

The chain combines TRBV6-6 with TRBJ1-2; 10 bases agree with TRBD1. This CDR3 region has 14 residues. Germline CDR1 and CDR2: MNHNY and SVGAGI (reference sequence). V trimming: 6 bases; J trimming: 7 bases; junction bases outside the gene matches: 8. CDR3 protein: CASRLGTGVPGYTF. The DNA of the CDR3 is TGTGCCAGCAGATTAGGGACAGGGGTTCCTGGCTACACCTTC.

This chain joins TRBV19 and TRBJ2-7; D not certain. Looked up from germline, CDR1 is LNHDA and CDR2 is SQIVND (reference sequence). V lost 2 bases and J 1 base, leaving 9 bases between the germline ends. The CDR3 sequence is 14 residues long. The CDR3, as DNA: TGTGCCAGTAGTATAACGGCCGAATCCTACGAGCAGTACTTC. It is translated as CASSITAESYEQYF.

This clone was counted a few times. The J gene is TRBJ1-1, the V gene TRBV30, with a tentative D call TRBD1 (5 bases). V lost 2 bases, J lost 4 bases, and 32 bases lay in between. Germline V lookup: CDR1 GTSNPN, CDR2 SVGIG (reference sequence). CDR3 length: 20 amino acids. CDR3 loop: CAWSRTLPGVSGRAVTEAFF. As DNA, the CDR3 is TGTGCCTGGAGTAGGACGCTGCCTGGAGTATCAGGCAGGGCGGTCACTGAAGCTTTCTTT.

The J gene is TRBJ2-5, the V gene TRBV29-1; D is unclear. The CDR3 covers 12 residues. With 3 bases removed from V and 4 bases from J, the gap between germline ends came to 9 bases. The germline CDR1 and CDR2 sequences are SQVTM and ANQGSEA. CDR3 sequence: CSVDWVGETQYF. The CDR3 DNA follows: TGCAGCGTTGACTGGGTGGGAGAGACCCAGTACTTC. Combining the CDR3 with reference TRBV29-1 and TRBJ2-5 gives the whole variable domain SAVISQKPSRDICQRGTSLTIQCQVDSQVTMMFWYRQQPGQSLTLIATANQGSEATYESGFVIDKFPISRPNLTFSTLTVSNMSPEDSSIYLCSVDWVGETQYFGPGTRLLVL.

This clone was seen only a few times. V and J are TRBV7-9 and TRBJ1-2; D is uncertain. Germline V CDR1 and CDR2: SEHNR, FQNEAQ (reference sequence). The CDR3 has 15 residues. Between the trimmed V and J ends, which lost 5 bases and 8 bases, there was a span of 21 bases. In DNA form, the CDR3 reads TGTGCCAGCAGCCCAAGCGGGCTGTCAAATGGGGGCTACACCTTC. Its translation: CASSPSGLSNGGYTF. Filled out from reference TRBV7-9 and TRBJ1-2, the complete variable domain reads DTGVSQNPRHKITKRGQNVTFRCDPISEHNRLYWYRQTLGQGPEFLTYFQNEAQLEKSRLLSDRFSAERPKGSFSTLEIQRTEQGDSAMYLCASSPSGLSNGGYTFGSGTRLTVV.

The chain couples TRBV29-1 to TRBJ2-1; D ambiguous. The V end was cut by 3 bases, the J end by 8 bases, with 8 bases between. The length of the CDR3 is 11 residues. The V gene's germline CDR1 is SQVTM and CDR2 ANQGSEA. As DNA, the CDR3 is TGCAGCGTTGAGAGAACTGATGAGCAGTTCTTC. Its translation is CSVERTDEQFF.

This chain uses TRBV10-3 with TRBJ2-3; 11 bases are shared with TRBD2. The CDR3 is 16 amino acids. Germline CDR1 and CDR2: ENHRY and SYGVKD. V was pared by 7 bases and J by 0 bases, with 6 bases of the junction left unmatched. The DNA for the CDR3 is TGTGCCATCACTGGACTAGCGGGTGCTAGCACAGATACGCAGTATTTT. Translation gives CAITGLAGASTDTQYF.

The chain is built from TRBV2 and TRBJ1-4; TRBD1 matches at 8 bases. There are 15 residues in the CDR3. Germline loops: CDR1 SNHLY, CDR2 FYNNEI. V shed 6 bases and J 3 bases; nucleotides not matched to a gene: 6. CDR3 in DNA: TGTGCCAGCAGGGACAGGGAGGTTCCTAATGAAAAACTGTTTTTT. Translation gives CASRDREVPNEKLFF. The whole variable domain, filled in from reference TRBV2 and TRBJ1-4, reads EPEVTQTPSHQVTQMGQEVILRCVPISNHLYFYWYRQILGQKVEFLVSFYNNEISEKSEIFDDQFSVERPDGSNFTLKIRSTKLEDSAMYFCASRDREVPNEKLFFGSGTQLSVL.

In DNA, the CDR3 is TGTGCCAGCAGCTTAGATTTGGCGGGAGCCTACAATGAGCAGTTCTTC. Its protein is CASSLDLAGAYNEQFF. This rearrangement joins TRBV7-2 to TRBJ2-1, with 7 bases lining up with TRBD2. Germline assignment: CDR1 SGHTA and CDR2 FQGNSA. Germline trimming cut 1 base from V and 2 bases from J; bases unmatched to any gene: 5. This CDR3 region has 16 residues.

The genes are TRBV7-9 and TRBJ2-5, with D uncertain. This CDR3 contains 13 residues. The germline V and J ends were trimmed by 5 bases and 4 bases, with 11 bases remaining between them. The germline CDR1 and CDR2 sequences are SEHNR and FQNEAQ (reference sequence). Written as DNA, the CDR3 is TGTGCCAGCAGCCCAGACCTGCCAGAGACCCAGTACTTC. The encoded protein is CASSPDLPETQYF. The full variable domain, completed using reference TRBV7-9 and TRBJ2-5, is DTGVSQNPRHKITKRGQNVTFRCDPISEHNRLYWYRQTLGQGPEFLTYFQNEAQLEKSRLLSDRFSAERPKGSFSTLEIQRTEQGDSAMYLCASSPDLPETQYFGPGTRLLVL.

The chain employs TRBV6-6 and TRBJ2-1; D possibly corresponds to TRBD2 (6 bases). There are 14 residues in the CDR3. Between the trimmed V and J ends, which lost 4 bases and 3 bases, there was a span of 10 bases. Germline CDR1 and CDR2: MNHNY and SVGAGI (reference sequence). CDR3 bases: TGTGCCAGCAGTTCGGGAGCTCGCTACAATGAGCAGTTCTTC. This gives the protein CASSSGARYNEQFF.

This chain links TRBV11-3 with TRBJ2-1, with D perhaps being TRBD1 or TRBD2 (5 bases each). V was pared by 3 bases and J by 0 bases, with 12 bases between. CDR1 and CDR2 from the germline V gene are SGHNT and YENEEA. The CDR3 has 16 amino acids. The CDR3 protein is CASSLGPGSSYNEQFF. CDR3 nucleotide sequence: TGTGCCAGCAGCTTGGGACCTGGGAGCTCCTACAATGAGCAGTTCTTC.

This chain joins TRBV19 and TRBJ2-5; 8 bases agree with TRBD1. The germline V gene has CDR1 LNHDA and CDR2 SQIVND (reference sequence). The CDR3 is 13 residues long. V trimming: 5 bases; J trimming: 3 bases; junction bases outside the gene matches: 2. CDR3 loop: CASSHRGEETQYF. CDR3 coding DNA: TGTGCCAGTAGTCACAGGGGGGAAGAGACCCAGTACTTC.

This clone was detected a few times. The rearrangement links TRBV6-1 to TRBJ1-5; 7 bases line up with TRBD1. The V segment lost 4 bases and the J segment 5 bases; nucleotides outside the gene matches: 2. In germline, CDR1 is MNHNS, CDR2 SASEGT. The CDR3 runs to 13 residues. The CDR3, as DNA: TGTGCCAGCAGTGTAGGGGGCGATCAGCCCCAGCATTTT. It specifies CASSVGGDQPQHF.

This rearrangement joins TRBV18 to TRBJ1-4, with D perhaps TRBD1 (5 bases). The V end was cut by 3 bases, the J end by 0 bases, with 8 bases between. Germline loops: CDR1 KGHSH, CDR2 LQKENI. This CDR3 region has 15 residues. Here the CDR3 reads CASSPGGATNEKLFF. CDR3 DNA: TGTGCCAGCTCACCGGGGGGAGCAACTAATGAAAAACTGTTTTTT.

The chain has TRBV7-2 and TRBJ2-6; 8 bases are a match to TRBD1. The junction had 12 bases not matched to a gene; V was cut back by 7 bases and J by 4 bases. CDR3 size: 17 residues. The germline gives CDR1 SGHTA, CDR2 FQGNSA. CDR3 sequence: CASTETGGLWGANVLTF. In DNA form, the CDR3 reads TGTGCCAGCACCGAAACAGGGGGACTTTGGGGGGCCAACGTCCTGACTTTC.

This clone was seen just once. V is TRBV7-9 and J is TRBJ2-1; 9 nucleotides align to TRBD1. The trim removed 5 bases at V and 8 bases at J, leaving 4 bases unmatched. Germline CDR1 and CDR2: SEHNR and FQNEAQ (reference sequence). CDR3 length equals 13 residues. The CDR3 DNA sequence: TGTGCCAGCAGCCCAAGGACAGGGGATGAGCAGTTCTTC. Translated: CASSPRTGDEQFF.

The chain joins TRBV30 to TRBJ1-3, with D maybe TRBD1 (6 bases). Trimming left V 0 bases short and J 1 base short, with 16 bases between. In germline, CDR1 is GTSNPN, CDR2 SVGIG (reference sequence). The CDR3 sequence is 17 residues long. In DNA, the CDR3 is TGTGCCTGGAGTGTAAGGGGGGCAGGGACATCTGGAAACACCATATATTTT. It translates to CAWSVRGAGTSGNTIYF.

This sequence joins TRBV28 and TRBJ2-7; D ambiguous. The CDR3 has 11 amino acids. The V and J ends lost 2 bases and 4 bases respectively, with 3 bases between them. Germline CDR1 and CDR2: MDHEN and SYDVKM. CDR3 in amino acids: CASSLQYEQYF. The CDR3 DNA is TGTGCCAGCAGTTTACAGTACGAGCAGTACTTC.

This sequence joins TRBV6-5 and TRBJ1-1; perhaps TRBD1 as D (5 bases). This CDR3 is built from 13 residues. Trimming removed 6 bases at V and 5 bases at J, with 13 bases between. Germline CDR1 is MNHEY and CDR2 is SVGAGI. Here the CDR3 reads CASRAPGETEAFF. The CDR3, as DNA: TGTGCCAGCAGAGCACCGGGGGAAACTGAAGCTTTCTTT.

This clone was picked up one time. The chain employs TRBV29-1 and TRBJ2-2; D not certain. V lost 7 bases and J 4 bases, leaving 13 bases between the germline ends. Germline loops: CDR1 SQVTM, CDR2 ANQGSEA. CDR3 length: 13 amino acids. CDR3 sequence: CSAKPQGTGELFF. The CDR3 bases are TGCAGCGCAAAACCACAAGGCACCGGGGAGCTGTTTTTT.

The CDR3 DNA reads as TGTGCCAGTAGTATCACAGGGCCCTCCTACGAGCAGTACTTC. This gives the protein CASSITGPSYEQYF. This rearrangement joins TRBV19 to TRBJ2-7; perhaps TRBD1 as D (6 bases). Germline assignment: CDR1 LNHDA and CDR2 SQIVND (reference sequence). The CDR3 consists of 14 residues. V was pared by 3 bases and J by 0 bases, with 9 bases between.

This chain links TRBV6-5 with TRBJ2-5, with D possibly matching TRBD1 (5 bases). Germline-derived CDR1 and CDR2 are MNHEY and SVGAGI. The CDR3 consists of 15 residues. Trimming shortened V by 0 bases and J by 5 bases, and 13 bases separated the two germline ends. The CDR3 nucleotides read TGTGCCAGCAGTTACTCGTGGCAGGGTGGCGAGACCCAGTACTTC. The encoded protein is CASSYSWQGGETQYF.

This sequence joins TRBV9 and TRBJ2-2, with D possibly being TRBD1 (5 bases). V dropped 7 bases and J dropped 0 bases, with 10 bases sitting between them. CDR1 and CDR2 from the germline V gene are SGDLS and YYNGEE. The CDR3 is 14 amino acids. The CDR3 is CASGAGTNTGELFF. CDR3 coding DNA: TGTGCCAGCGGGGCAGGGACGAACACCGGGGAGCTGTTTTTT. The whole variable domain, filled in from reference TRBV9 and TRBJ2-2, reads DSGVTQTPKHLITATGQRVTLRCSPRSGDLSVYWYQQSLDQGLQFLIQYYNGEERAKGNILERFSAQQFPDLHSELNLSSLELGDSALYFCASGAGTNTGELFFGEGSRLTVL.